These 21 T cell receptor beta chains originate from one sample sequenced in a study of cytomegalovirus exposure and HLA in healthy donors. Researchers ran the PCR with 60 Vbeta and 13 Jbeta primers. Using immunoSEQ multiplex PCR, the repertoire was profiled, and TCRdb retains in-frame clones only, with some absent. The table shows some 180,000 clones, with 73% occurring only once. Sequencing was carried out using PBMCs. The source of these receptors is a woman aged 30 to 39 in good health and CMV-seronegative.

The V gene is TRBV30, the J gene TRBJ1-1; 9 bases match TRBD1. The germline V gene has CDR1 GTSNPN and CDR2 SVGIG (reference sequence). Trimming took 3 bases from V and 5 from J; bases not matched to a gene: 4. CDR3 length: 13 residues. The CDR3 DNA sequence: TGTGCCTGGAGACAGGGGGCCTGGACTGAAGCTTTCTTT. Protein: CAWRQGAWTEAFF.

This clone turned up a few times. The rearrangement uses TRBV5-5 and TRBJ2-3, with D possibly matching TRBD1 (6 bases). The germline V and J ends were trimmed by 7 bases and 2 bases, with 11 bases remaining between them. Germline V lookup: CDR1 SGHKS, CDR2 YYEKEE (reference sequence). The CDR3 has 13 residues. CDR3 nucleotide sequence: TGTGCCAGCGGGGACACTAACACAGATACGCAGTATTTT. Translated, it gives CASGDTNTDTQYF. Combining the CDR3 with reference TRBV5-5 and TRBJ2-3 gives the whole variable domain DAGVTQSPTHLIKTRGQQVTLRCSPISGHKSVSWYQQVLGQGPQFIFQYYEKEERGRGNFPDRFSARQFPNYSSELNVNALLLGDSALYLCASGDTNTDTQYFGPGTRLTVL.

The V gene is TRBV7-2, the J gene TRBJ1-5; 9 bases align to TRBD1. There are 14 residues in the CDR3. Trimming at V came to 5 bases and at J to 5 bases, leaving 4 bases not matched to a gene. Germline loops: CDR1 SGHTA, CDR2 FQGNSA. The CDR3 bases are TGTGCCAGCAGCCAAAGGACAGGGGATCAGCCCCAGCATTTT. Encoded protein: CASSQRTGDQPQHF.

This clone appeared once. V gene TRBV10-3 combines with J gene TRBJ1-5; 9 nucleotides align to TRBD1. This CDR3 has 13 amino acids. Germline trimming cut 10 bases from V and 1 base from J; bases unmatched to any gene: 2. Germline assignment: CDR1 ENHRY and CDR2 SYGVKD. CDR3 DNA sequence: TGTGCCACCGGACAGGGGAGCAATCAGCCCCAGCATTTT. Its translation is CATGQGSNQPQHF.

In its sample, this clone was seen once. The rearrangement uses TRBV6-5 and TRBJ2-7, with TRBD2 as a possible D gene (5 bases). The germline CDR1 and CDR2 sequences are MNHEY and SVGAGI. The CDR3 length is 14 residues. The V end lost 6 bases, the J end lost 6 bases, and 18 bases lay between the germline ends. DNA for the CDR3: TGTGCCAGCAGAGAGCACGGGTCTCGGGGCGAGCAGTACTTC. Its translation is CASREHGSRGEQYF.

The V gene is TRBV7-9, the J gene TRBJ2-1; TRBD2 agrees at 9 bases. J gave up 9 bases and V 3 bases, and 9 bases lay outside the gene matches. This CDR3 spans 15 amino acids. Germline CDR1 SEHNR, CDR2 FQNEAQ (reference sequence). In DNA, the CDR3 is TGTGCCAGCAGCTTTTTTCTAGCGGGGCATAGTGAGCAGTTCTTC. Encoded protein: CASSFFLAGHSEQFF.

The gene calls are TRBV27 and TRBJ2-1, with 7 bases identical to TRBD2. Germline V lookup: CDR1 MNHEY, CDR2 SMNVEV (reference sequence). The CDR3 runs to 15 residues. J lost 3 bases, V lost 6 bases, and 8 bases had no gene match. The CDR3 nucleotides read TGTGCCAGCAGAAGCCCTAGCGGATACTACAATGAGCAGTTCTTC. It translates to CASRSPSGYYNEQFF.

The chain joins TRBV27 to TRBJ2-7, with D tentatively TRBD1 (6 bases). The germline V and J ends were trimmed by 3 bases and 12 bases, with 18 bases remaining between them. This CDR3 region has 13 residues. Germline CDR1 and CDR2: MNHEY and SMNVEV (reference sequence). The CDR3 DNA reads TGTGCCAGCAGTTTGGGGACCGGACAGCCGAGGTACTTC. Its protein product is CASSLGTGQPRYF.

The rearrangement joins TRBV15 to TRBJ2-7; 12 bases fit TRBD2. The junction had 15 bases not matched to a gene; V was cut back by 0 bases and J by 3 bases. Germline loops: CDR1 LNHNV, CDR2 YYDKDF (reference sequence). The CDR3 runs to 20 residues. The CDR3 reads CATSRDFLASGRARNYEQYF. Here the CDR3 DNA reads TGTGCCACCAGCAGAGATTTTTTGGCTAGCGGGAGGGCCCGTAACTACGAGCAGTACTTC. The whole variable domain, filled in from reference TRBV15 and TRBJ2-7, reads DAMVIQNPRYQVTQFGKPVTLSCSQTLNHNVMYWYQQKSSQAPKLLFHYYDKDFNNEADTPDNFQSRRPNTSFCFLDIRSPGLGDTAMYLCATSRDFLASGRARNYEQYFGPGTRLTVT.

J is TRBJ1-2 and V is TRBV7-9, with TRBD1 identical over 8 bases. Trimming at V came to 5 bases and at J to 7 bases, leaving 15 bases not matched to a gene. There are 16 residues in the CDR3. Per germline, CDR1 SEHNR and CDR2 FQNEAQ (reference sequence). The CDR3: CASSPRGTGAFGGYTF. DNA of the CDR3: TGTGCCAGCAGCCCCAGAGGGACAGGTGCCTTTGGTGGCTACACCTTC.

This rearrangement joins TRBV2 to TRBJ2-6; D is perhaps TRBD1 (5 bases). CDR1 SNHLY and CDR2 FYNNEI come from the germline V gene. CDR3 length equals 18 residues. Trimming pared 7 bases from V and 6 bases from J, leaving 25 bases between. CDR3 sequence: CASTFNPFDSLEANVLTF. CDR3 DNA sequence: TGTGCCAGCACCTTCAACCCCTTTGACAGCCTAGAGGCCAACGTCCTGACTTTC.

Only one count was recorded for this clone. V usage is TRBV7-9 and J usage is TRBJ2-3; 7 nucleotides line up with TRBD1. Trimming cost V 5 bases and J 3 bases; bases outside gene matches: 14. The germline V gene has CDR1 SEHNR and CDR2 FQNEAQ (reference sequence). The CDR3 covers 17 residues. The CDR3, as DNA: TGTGCCAGCAGCCAGCTCCGGGGACAGACAATAACAGATACGCAGTATTTT. It yields the protein CASSQLRGQTITDTQYF.

This chain connects TRBV10-3 to TRBJ2-7, with 12 bases aligning to TRBD2. Germline trimming cut 10 bases from V and 3 bases from J; bases unmatched to any gene: 10. CDR1 and CDR2 from the germline V gene are ENHRY and SYGVKD. CDR3 length: 15 amino acids. The CDR3 protein is CATGGGTSGYYEQYF. CDR3 DNA: TGTGCCACCGGGGGTGGGACTAGCGGGTACTACGAGCAGTACTTC.

The chain carries TRBV7-2 and TRBJ1-3, with D hard to call. Germline V CDR1 and CDR2: SGHTA, FQGNSA. This CDR3 has 18 residues. V lost 5 bases and J lost 0, with 20 bases in between. CDR3 sequence reads: CASSLLPEAMDSGNTIYF. The CDR3 DNA is TGTGCCAGCAGCCTCCTACCAGAGGCAATGGACTCTGGAAACACCATATATTTT.

V gene TRBV2 combines with J gene TRBJ2-2; tentative D call: TRBD2 (6 bases). Per germline, CDR1 SNHLY and CDR2 FYNNEI. Deletions cut 1 base from V and 4 bases from J, with 22 bases between. The CDR3 is made up of 19 amino acids. CDR3 DNA: TGTGCCAGCAGTGAAGTGACGGGCTATCTAGCGTACGGCACCGGGGAGCTGTTTTTT. Amino acids: CASSEVTGYLAYGTGELFF.

The CDR3 loop is CASSFSGRINEQYF. In nucleotides, the CDR3 is TGCGCCAGCAGCTTTAGCGGGAGAATCAACGAGCAGTACTTC. The chain carries TRBV5-1 and TRBJ2-7, with 9 bases fitting TRBD2. V was clipped by 2 bases and J by 5 bases; unmatched bases: 5. The CDR3 is 14 amino acids. Per the germline V gene, CDR1 is SGHRS and CDR2 is YFSETQ.

V usage is TRBV5-1 and J usage is TRBJ2-7; 7 positions agree with TRBD2. Trimming took 0 bases from V and 2 from J; bases not matched to a gene: 8. The CDR3 totals 16 residues. Looked up from germline, CDR1 is SGHRS and CDR2 is YFSETQ. Here the CDR3 reads CASSLVPGRQTYEQYF. CDR3 in DNA: TGCGCCAGCAGCTTGGTCCCCGGGAGGCAAACCTACGAGCAGTACTTC.

This chain connects TRBV5-1 to TRBJ1-2; TRBD1 might be the D (6 bases). The CDR3 runs to 15 residues. Germline CDR1 and CDR2: SGHRS and YFSETQ. Between the trimmed V and J ends, which lost 0 bases and 4 bases, there was a span of 13 bases. The CDR3 DNA reads TGCGCCAGCAGCTTGGGAGGACAGCTGAGCTATGGCTACACCTTC. It specifies CASSLGGQLSYGYTF.

This clone was observed a handful of times. J is TRBJ2-7 and V is TRBV6-4, with 9 positions matching TRBD1. CDR1 MRHNA and CDR2 SNTAGT come from the germline V gene. J gave up 4 bases and V 3 bases, and 7 bases lay outside the gene matches. The CDR3 extends over 15 amino acids. As DNA, the CDR3 is TGTGCCAGCAGTGAGGCACCGGGACAGGGTTACGAGCAGTACTTC. It yields the protein CASSEAPGQGYEQYF.

This sequence joins TRBV19 and TRBJ2-4, with 9 bases identical to TRBD1. Germline V gene data show CDR1 as LNHDA and CDR2 as SQIVND (reference sequence). The CDR3 loop spans 14 amino acids. The V and J ends lost 6 bases and 1 base, in that order; junction bases with no gene match: 1. This CDR3 reads CASRGTGAKNIQYF. CDR3 coding DNA: TGTGCCAGTAGAGGGACAGGGGCCAAAAACATTCAGTACTTC.

This clone was detected only a few times. The rearrangement links TRBV5-4 to TRBJ2-4, with D perhaps matching TRBD2 (6 bases). CDR1 and CDR2 from the germline V gene are SGHNT and YYREEE (reference sequence). Trimming left V 9 bases short and J 0 bases short, with 10 bases between. CDR3 length: 13 residues. The CDR3 region has the DNA TGTGCCACCATGGAGGGAGCCAAAAACATTCAGTACTTC. Translation gives CATMEGAKNIQYF.